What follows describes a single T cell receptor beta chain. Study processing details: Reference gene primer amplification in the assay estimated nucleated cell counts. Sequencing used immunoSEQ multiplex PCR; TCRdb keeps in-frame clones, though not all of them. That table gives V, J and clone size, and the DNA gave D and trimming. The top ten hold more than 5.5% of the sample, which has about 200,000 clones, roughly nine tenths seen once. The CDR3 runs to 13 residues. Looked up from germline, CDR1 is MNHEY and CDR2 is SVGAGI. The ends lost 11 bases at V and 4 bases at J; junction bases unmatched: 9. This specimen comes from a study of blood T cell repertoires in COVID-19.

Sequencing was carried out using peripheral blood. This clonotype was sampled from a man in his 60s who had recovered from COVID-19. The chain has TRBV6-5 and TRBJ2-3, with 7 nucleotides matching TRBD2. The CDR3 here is CAPFWEGPDTQYF. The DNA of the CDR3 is TGTGCCCCCTTTTGGGAGGGACCAGATACGCAGTATTTT.